This T cell receptor beta chain was recorded in a study of cytomegalovirus exposure and HLA in healthy donors. 60 Vbeta and 13 Jbeta primers were used in PCR. Data came from immunoSEQ multiplex PCR; TCRdb stores just in-frame clones and leaves some out. The sample holds 200,000 to 250,000 clones, about three quarters seen once. The CDR3 is 13 residues long. CDR1 is SQVTM, CDR2 ANQGSEA, per germline. V gave up 1 base and J gave up 3 bases; unmatched junction bases: 2. This sequence originates from a man aged 35 to 55 in good health and CMV-seronegative. This sequence joins TRBV29-1 and TRBJ2-7, with TRBD1 identical over 8 bases. Sample: PBMCs. The CDR3 DNA sequence: TGCAGCGTTGAAGTACAGGGGGGCTACGAGCAGTACTTC. Translated, it gives CSVEVQGGYEQYF.